The T cell receptor beta chain described here comes from a study of T cells in localized non-small cell lung cancer. This clone was observed once. What it binds is unknown. Germline trimming cut 6 bases from V and 4 bases from J; bases unmatched to any gene: 12. This CDR3 has 17 residues. The germline V gene has CDR1 MDHEN and CDR2 SYDVKM. The data were produced by immunoSEQ multiplex PCR, yet TCRdb's version contains in-frame clones alone and is incomplete. The sample has 25,000 to 30,000 clones, roughly four fifths seen once; the top ten hold roughly 5.5%. Broader study findings: For the top 100 tumor clones, a median roughly 55 also appeared in adjacent lung. Heterogeneity remains possible, as sequencing covered one tumor region only. There was higher T cell clonality in uninvolved adjacent lung than in tumor, and it was highest there.

J is TRBJ2-1 and V is TRBV28, with 10 bases identical to TRBD2. The sequence came from a man aged 40 to 70 with stage III lung adenocarcinoma. Sequencing used peripheral blood mononuclear cells, obtained before any cancer treatment. The CDR3 sequence is CASSPASGGRAYNEQFF. CDR3 nucleotides: TGTGCCAGCAGCCCCGCTAGCGGGGGCCGGGCATACAATGAGCAGTTCTTC.